The clone carrying this TCR beta chain was detected only once. The sample originates from a study of beta chain features in type 1 diabetes. V dropped 6 bases and J dropped 5 bases, with 17 bases sitting between them. Germline V gene data show CDR1 as SQVTM and CDR2 as ANQGSEA. CDR3 length: 14 amino acids. The whole isolated RNA underwent reverse transcription, so sequencing captured expressed TCRB transcripts. Data came from immunoSEQ multiplex PCR; TCRdb stores just in-frame clones and leaves some out. This table holds around 250,000 clones, under 70% found once. This sequence joins TRBV29-1 and TRBJ2-1; D gene unclear. This clonotype was sampled from a man aged 25 to 40 in good health. Input material: naive CD4+ T cells from blood. The CDR3 DNA reads as TGCAGCGTAGGTTACTTAGCAAGAAACAATGAGCAGTTCTTC. Encoded protein: CSVGYLARNNEQFF.